The rows below give T cell receptor beta chains drawn from one sample of a study of blood T cell repertoires in COVID-19. Clones were sequenced by immunoSEQ multiplex PCR, and TCRdb holds only the in-frame ones, with some missing. The table has 300,000 to 400,000 clones, over 75% seen once. The sequenced sample consisted of peripheral blood. Receptors were obtained from a woman aged 55-69 years with COVID-19, enrolled during active disease. Both conserved end residues are part of each CDR3. A D gene is named only where the DNA matches it firmly. Part of the rows lack a size; the others show once, few, many or a class for expanded clones.

TRBV9	NA	TRBJ2-6	TRBD2	TGTGCCAGCAGCGTAGCCCCTAGCGGGGTTGTCTCTGGGGCCAACGTCCTGACTTTC	CASSVAPSGVVSGANVLTF
TRBV5-1	NA	TRBJ2-1	NA	TGCGCCAGCAGCTTGGCCGAGGCAGCGTCCCATGAGCAGTTCTTC	CASSLAEAASHEQFF
TRBV4-1	NA	TRBJ1-1	NA	TGCGCCAGCAGCCAATCCTCGAACACTGAAGCTTTCTTT	CASSQSSNTEAFF
TRBV10-3	NA	TRBJ2-5	TRBD2	TGTGCCATCAGTGTAGCGGGGGGAGTTGAAGAGACCCAGTACTTC	CAISVAGGVEETQYF
TRBV6-1	few	TRBJ1-2	TRBD1	TGTGCCAGCCGGGACAGGGGATCTCGCCTCTATGGCTACACCTTC	CASRDRGSRLYGYTF
TRBV27	NA	TRBJ2-7	TRBD1	TGTGCCAGCAGTATAAACAGGGGACCTTCCTACGAGCAGTACTTC	CASSINRGPSYEQYF
TRBV5-6	NA	TRBJ1-2	NA	TGTGCCAGCTCGACGCAAGGGGTCTATGGCTACACCTTC	CASSTQGVYGYTF
TRBV5-1	NA	TRBJ2-3	NA	TGCGCCAGCAGCCTAGAACCAAACCCGAGCACAGATACGCAGTATTTT	CASSLEPNPSTDTQYF
TRBV6-5	NA	TRBJ1-3	NA	TGTGCCAGCAGCTTCGGAGGGGCCCCTGGAAACACCATATATTTT	CASSFGGAPGNTIYF
TRBV7-6	NA	TRBJ2-2	TRBD1	TGTGCCAGCAGCTTAGGGGGGACAGCGAACACCGGGGAGCTGTTTTTT	CASSLGGTANTGELFF
TRBV18	NA	TRBJ1-1	NA	TGTGCCAGCTCACCACGGACAGCTGAGACAAACACTGAAGCTTTCTTT	CASSPRTAETNTEAFF
TRBV5-1	NA	TRBJ2-7	TRBD1	TGCGCCAGCAGCTTGCGAGCGGGACAGGGGTCCTACGAGCAGTACTTC	CASSLRAGQGSYEQYF
TRBV19	few	TRBJ2-3	NA	TGTGCCACCTGGGGCGCGCATCACCCCGGCACAGATACGCAGTATTTT	CATWGAHHPGTDTQYF
TRBV21-1	NA	TRBJ1-3	NA	TGTGCCAGCAGCCCGACAGGACCAGGTTACACCATATATTTT	CASSPTGPGYTIYF
TRBV9	NA	TRBJ1-1	NA	TGTGCCAGCAGCATTACAGGGAGGGAGACTGAAGCTTTCTTT	CASSITGRETEAFF
TRBV6-5	NA	TRBJ1-3	NA	TGTGCCAGCAGTTACTCGGCGGTGTACGGAAACACCATATATTTT	CASSYSAVYGNTIYF
TRBV11-2	NA	TRBJ2-7	TRBD1	TGTGCCAGCAGCTCACAGAGGGGGCCGTACGAGCAGTACTTC	CASSSQRGPYEQYF
TRBV19	NA	TRBJ2-4	TRBD2	TGTGCCAGTAGTCCACCGGGGGGACTATCCGCCAAAAACATTCAGTACTTC	CASSPPGGLSAKNIQYF
TRBV7-2	once	TRBJ1-1	NA	TGTGCCAGCAGCTTAAGGGAGGGCAGGGCGAACACTGAAGCTTTCTTT	CASSLREGRANTEAFF
TRBV6-5	once	TRBJ2-2	NA	TGTGCCAGCAGTTCAGGAAATTCCTACACCGGGGAGCTGTTTTTT	CASSSGNSYTGELFF
TRBV6-6	NA	TRBJ1-6	TRBD1	TGTGCCAGCAGTTCGGACAGGGATAATTCACCCCTCCACTTT	CASSSDRDNSPLHF
TRBV29-1	many	TRBJ2-7	TRBD1	TGCAGCGTTGAAGGGGGGACAGGGTTCTCCTACGAGCAGTACTTC	CSVEGGTGFSYEQYF
TRBV5-5	NA	TRBJ1-6	NA	TGTGCCAGCAGCTTAGGAGGGGTTAATTCACCCCTCCACTTT	CASSLGGVNSPLHF
TRBV18	NA	TRBJ1-5	NA	TGTGCCAGCACGGTGGGCATAGGCAATCAGCCCCAGCATTTT	CASTVGIGNQPQHF
TRBV5-1	few	TRBJ1-2	TRBD1	TGCGCCAGCAGCTTGGCCCTCCCGACAGGGCTCTATGGCTACACCTTC	CASSLALPTGLYGYTF
TRBV9	NA	TRBJ2-7	TRBD1	TGTGCCAGCAGCGCGGGTCCCGGGACAGGGCTTTTCTACGAGCAGTACTTC	CASSAGPGTGLFYEQYF
TRBV11-2	NA	TRBJ1-1	NA	TGTGCCAGCAGCCCCCGGGGGGGAGGCACTGAAGCTTTCTTT	CASSPRGGGTEAFF
TRBV29-1	few	TRBJ1-1	NA	TGCAGCGCCTTGGAGGGCGGGAGAACTGAAGCTTTCTTT	CSALEGGRTEAFF
TRBV6-5	NA	TRBJ2-3	TRBD2	TGTGCCAGCACCCGGGGGGGCCGGGATACGCAGTATTTT	CASTRGGRDTQYF
TRBV23-1	NA	TRBJ2-5	NA	TGCGCCAGAACAGAAGAGACCCAGTACTTC	CARTEETQYF
TRBV20-1	NA	TRBJ2-7	NA	TGCAGTGGAGGGATGCGGAACGAGCAGTACTTC	CSGGMRNEQYF
TRBV11-3	once	TRBJ1-1	NA	TGTGCCAGCAGCTCCGGGGACACTGAAGCTTTCTTT	CASSSGDTEAFF